This T cell receptor beta chain was recovered during a study of CD8 T cells in ankylosing spondylitis (dated by TCRdb to about 2017). Context from the whole study: To find TCR variants linked to disease, the study profiled T cell receptor beta repertoires in ankylosing spondylitis patients and healthy donors. In total, the full study cohort was made up of over a hundred healthy donors and some 26 ankylosing spondylitis patients. Peripheral blood was sampled, and synovial fluid was additionally collected from ankylosing spondylitis patients. Overall study outcomes, separate from this receptor: Blood from ankylosing spondylitis patients appeared to be characterized by a TCR beta motif made up of under 10 highly homologous amino acid variants. The disease-linked clones showed a CD8+ phenotype and occurred at relatively low frequencies in peripheral blood. The disease-linked clones were reported as significantly enriched in matched synovial fluid samples from ankylosing spondylitis patients. Some TCR beta motif variants had previously been reported in synovial fluid and blood of reactive arthritis patients, which suggested common disease-initiation mechanisms.

This clonotype was observed at least ten times. This receptor's antigen is unknown. There are no base qualities to consult, and no much larger clone falls within one base. The germline V gene (reference sequence) sets CDR1 to DFQATT and CDR2 to SNEGSKA. Inclusive of the bounding cysteine and phenylalanine, the CDR3 is 14 residues long. CDR3 DNA is the only sequence kept; it has 42 bases, read in frame from the first base. Germline trimming: 6 bases from V, 3 bases from J; junction bases outside gene matches: 10. TCRdb shows the sequencer as Illumina HiSeq 2500. Quantitative 5'-RACE with molecular barcodes was the method used to prepare the TCR beta libraries. Under the source paper's analysis protocol: Disease-linked TCR variants were identified with a new computational method built on a probabilistic model of VDJ rearrangement. TCRdb itself trimmed the public reads at Q25 with fastp, ran MiXCR and retained productive beta chains. Rows with one shared CDR3 protein collapse into an entry with the most common genes and DNA. The V and J calls, along with clone size, are taken from TCRdb and not from the paper's own processing. For this sample the table gives about 250,000 distinct CDR3 sequences, of which approximately 30% were detected only once. Of the sample, 3.5% to 4.5% is held by the ten largest clones.

The specimen was blood, either unsorted or a sorted T cell fraction (not recorded which). This TCR derives from a male donor with ankylosing spondylitis or in good health (not recorded which). The chain uses TRBV20-1 and TRBJ1-1, and TRBD1 aligns with 7 junction nucleotides. The DNA reads as follows: TGCAGTGCCAACCAGGGCGGACAGGACACTGAAGCTTTCTTT. The resulting protein is CSANQGGQDTEAFF.